The 31 T cell receptor beta chains listed next were all sequenced from one sample in a study of Ad26.COV2.S vaccination and SARS-CoV-2 variants. Some clones are missing from TCRdb's copy, which holds only in-frame ones; the method was immunoSEQ multiplex PCR. The sample contains around 270,000 clones, around 88% of which appear only once. As to treatment: roughly 20 received Ad26.COV2.S at low or high dose, single or two shots; roughly 5 received placebo; per-sample allocation not given. Repertoires come from day 63 after the first vaccine or placebo injection. This sample comprised peripheral blood, obtained in a trial of Ad26.COV2.S vaccine versus placebo. The origin of the receptors is a person between 18 and 65 years old who received the Ad26.COV2.S COVID-19 vaccine or a placebo.

The V call is TRBV5-1, the J call TRBJ2-3, with D tentatively TRBD2 (5 bases). The V end lost 4 bases, the J end lost 5 bases, and 5 bases lay between the germline ends. Germline CDR1 and CDR2: SGHRS and YFSETQ. CDR3 length equals 11 residues. This CDR3 reads CASSEGDTQYF. In DNA form, the CDR3 reads TGCGCCAGCAGCGAGGGAGATACGCAGTATTTT.

This clone showed up just once. The chain carries TRBV6-5 and TRBJ1-3; the D gene is possibly TRBD1 (5 bases). The CDR3 is 15 residues long. V was pared by 6 bases and J by 0 bases, with 12 bases between. CDR1 MNHEY and CDR2 SVGAGI come from the germline V gene. CDR3 sequence: CASRFRTSSGNTIYF. The CDR3 DNA follows: TGTGCCAGCAGATTTCGGACAAGCTCTGGAAACACCATATATTTT.

The chain employs TRBV7-9 and TRBJ2-1, with D tentatively TRBD2 (5 bases). Germline CDR1 and CDR2: SEHNR and FQNEAQ (reference sequence). V lost 3 bases, J lost 4 bases, and 13 bases lay in between. The CDR3 consists of 15 residues. This CDR3 is CASSLTGKSYNEQFF. CDR3 sequence (DNA): TGTGCCAGCAGCTTGACGGGAAAGTCGTACAATGAGCAGTTCTTC.

Here the CDR3 DNA reads TGCACCAGCAGCCGACCCCAGGACAGGAGGAACAATCAGCCCCAGCATTTT. Its protein product is CTSSRPQDRRNNQPQHF. The chain has TRBV1 and TRBJ1-5; TRBD1, the table's D call, was not compared with the DNA. TRBV1 is assigned pseudogene status. The CDR3 spans 17 residues.

The J gene is TRBJ2-5, the V gene TRBV13; D remains ambiguous. Germline V lookup: CDR1 PRHDT, CDR2 FYEKMQ (reference sequence). The V gene lost 1 base and the J gene lost 0 bases, with 3 bases spanning the gap. This CDR3 comprises 13 residues. The CDR3 sequence is CASSLENQETQYF. CDR3 coding DNA: TGTGCCAGCAGCTTAGAAAACCAAGAGACCCAGTACTTC.

V is TRBV7-2 and J is TRBJ2-1, with D possibly being TRBD2 (5 bases). CDR1 and CDR2 (germline): SGHTA, FQGNSA. CDR3 length equals 13 residues. V was trimmed by 5 bases and J by 5 bases, leaving 10 bases between them. CDR3 residues: CASSVGLNNEQFF. The CDR3 DNA is TGTGCCAGCAGCGTCGGACTCAACAATGAGCAGTTCTTC.

The gene calls are TRBV12-3 or TRBV12-4 and TRBJ2-2; D is unresolved. CDR3 length: 12 amino acids. Trimming took 3 bases from V and 7 from J, leaving 6 bases between them. The CDR3 here is CASSFGVGELFF. CDR3 bases: TGTGCCAGCAGTTTTGGGGTCGGGGAGCTGTTTTTT.

A single count supports this clone. The genes are TRBV6-5 and TRBJ1-2; D call uncertain. The CDR3 covers 13 residues. Trimming removed 4 bases from V and 3 bases from J, with 9 bases in between. CDR1 is MNHEY, CDR2 SVGAGI, per germline. The CDR3 reads CASSSGEDYGYTF. The CDR3 bases are TGTGCCAGCAGTTCCGGGGAGGACTATGGCTACACCTTC.

The gene calls are TRBV10-3 and TRBJ2-1, with D hard to call. The CDR3 spans 13 residues. Trimming shortened V by 2 bases and J by 4 bases, and 6 bases separated the two germline ends. Germline CDR1 reads ENHRY; CDR2 reads SYGVKD. CDR3 DNA sequence: TGTGCCATCAGTGAGCGGGTATACAATGAGCAGTTCTTC. Translation gives CAISERVYNEQFF.

This clone has only a few counts. This sequence joins TRBV30 and TRBJ1-5; 11 positions agree with TRBD1. The CDR3 sequence is 15 residues long. Germline CDR1 and CDR2: GTSNPN and SVGIG (reference sequence). The junction had 10 bases not matched to a gene; V was cut back by 5 bases and J by 7 bases. The CDR3 DNA sequence: TGTGCCTGGGCCCCGGGACAGGGGGGGTGGCAGCCCCAGCATTTT. Amino acid sequence: CAWAPGQGGWQPQHF.

As for this clone: The sample contains more than one DNA sequence encoding this CDR3. The J gene is TRBJ1-4, the V gene TRBV5-1, with unresolved D. Trimming removed 0 bases at V and 3 bases at J, with 6 bases between. Looked up from germline, CDR1 is SGHRS and CDR2 is YFSETQ. The CDR3 extends over 14 amino acids. The CDR3 coding sequence is TGCGCCAGCAGCTTGGCCGGAGCTAATGAAAAACTGTTTTTT. Translated: CASSLAGANEKLFF.

In this sample, this clone turned up once. The chain combines TRBV5-6 with TRBJ2-7; D possibly matches TRBD1 or TRBD2 (6 bases each). The CDR3 runs 13 residues. Germline CDR1 reads SGHDT; CDR2 reads YYEEEE. V was pared by 7 bases and J by 2 bases, with 13 bases between. CDR3 residues: CASGGGNTYEQYF. The CDR3 DNA sequence: TGTGCCAGCGGGGGCGGGAATACCTACGAGCAGTACTTC.

The chain combines TRBV9 with TRBJ1-4; TRBD1 might be the D (5 bases). Per the germline V gene, CDR1 is SGDLS and CDR2 is YYNGEE. This CDR3 region has 15 residues. The V end lost 5 bases, the J end lost 3 bases, and 14 bases lay between the germline ends. DNA for the CDR3: TGTGCCAGCAGTGCCGACGGGACGTCTAATGAAAAACTGTTTTTT. Protein sequence: CASSADGTSNEKLFF.

There are many counts of this clone. The rearrangement uses TRBV6-5 and TRBJ1-6; a possible D gene is TRBD1 (5 bases). The CDR3 is made up of 13 amino acids. With 6 bases removed from V and 8 bases from J, the gap between germline ends came to 11 bases. Germline assignment: CDR1 MNHEY and CDR2 SVGAGI. DNA of the CDR3: TGTGCCAGCAGGAGGGGAGGGGATTCACCCCTCCACTTT. This sequence encodes CASRRGGDSPLHF.

The chain recombines TRBV6-2 or TRBV6-3 with TRBJ2-3, with D maybe TRBD2 (5 bases). Trimming left V 0 bases short and J 2 bases short, with 9 bases between. The germline CDR1 and CDR2 sequences are MNHEY and SVGEGT. The CDR3 is made up of 15 amino acids. CDR3 nucleotide sequence: TGTGCCAGCAGTTACTCGGCGAGGGACACAGATACGCAGTATTTT. This codes for CASSYSARDTDTQYF.

V is TRBV4-2 and J is TRBJ1-2; tentatively, D is TRBD1 (5 bases). Germline lookup yields CDR1 LGHNA and CDR2 YNFKEQ. V lost 1 base and J 5 bases, leaving 11 bases between the germline ends. The CDR3 is 14 amino acids. The CDR3, as DNA: TGTGCCAGCAGCCAAGCCCGGGACGGTTATGGCTACACCTTC. It encodes CASSQARDGYGYTF.

The V gene is TRBV10-3, the J gene TRBJ2-3, with 10 positions matching TRBD2. V dropped 6 bases and J dropped 2; count of bases not matched to a gene: 5. This CDR3 is 15 amino acids long. Per the germline V gene, CDR1 is ENHRY and CDR2 is SYGVKD. The DNA for the CDR3 is TGTGCCATCAGCCCCGGGACTAGCGCCACAGATACGCAGTATTTT. Residues: CAISPGTSATDTQYF.

The chain uses TRBV5-1 and TRBJ2-3, with 9 bases lining up with TRBD2. The ends lost 0 bases at V and 6 bases at J; junction bases unmatched: 8. The CDR3 length is 16 residues. The germline V gene has CDR1 SGHRS and CDR2 YFSETQ. CDR3: CASSLEAGGPWDTQYF. The CDR3 DNA follows: TGCGCCAGCAGCTTGGAGGCGGGAGGGCCGTGGGATACGCAGTATTTT. The full variable domain, with the rest looked up from reference TRBV5-1 and TRBJ2-3, is KAGVTQTPRYLIKTRGQQVTLSCSPISGHRSVSWYQQTPGQGLQFLFEYFSETQRNKGNFPGRFSGRQFSNSRSEMNVSTLELGDSALYLCASSLEAGGPWDTQYFGPGTRLTVL.

V is TRBV9 and J is TRBJ2-2; no definite D call. Trimming took off 0 bases at V and 3 bases at J, with 3 bases between the two ends. Germline V CDR1 and CDR2: SGDLS, YYNGEE. The CDR3 runs to 13 residues. DNA of the CDR3: TGTGCCAGCAGCGTAGGGGACACCGGGGAGCTGTTTTTT. This translates into CASSVGDTGELFF. Drawing the rest from reference TRBV9 and TRBJ2-2, the complete variable domain is DSGVTQTPKHLITATGQRVTLRCSPRSGDLSVYWYQQSLDQGLQFLIQYYNGEERAKGNILERFSAQQFPDLHSELNLSSLELGDSALYFCASSVGDTGELFFGEGSRLTVL.

This clone turned up a few times. The rearrangement links TRBV5-6 to TRBJ1-1; D is undetermined. CDR1 and CDR2 (germline): SGHDT, YYEEEE. The CDR3 has 13 amino acids. V was pared by 5 bases and J by 1 base, with 9 bases between. CDR3: CASSYDTNTEAFF. CDR3 sequence (DNA): TGTGCCAGCAGTTATGACACGAACACTGAAGCTTTCTTT.

The gene calls are TRBV20-1 and TRBJ2-5; a possible D gene is TRBD2 (6 bases). The germline CDR1 and CDR2 sequences are DFQATT and SNEGSKA (reference sequence). V lost 3 bases to trimming and J lost 5 bases, with 13 bases between them. The CDR3 length is 13 residues. The chain's CDR3 is CSASVSGRETQYF. The CDR3 nucleotides read TGCAGTGCTAGTGTGTCAGGGAGGGAGACCCAGTACTTC.

This sequence joins TRBV4-1 and TRBJ2-2, with 7 bases lining up with TRBD2. Germline loops: CDR1 MGHRA, CDR2 YSYEKL. This CDR3 has 17 residues. Losses at the gene ends were 4 bases for V and 1 base for J; bases not matched to a gene: 9. CDR3 amino acids: CASSLGKLAVNTGELFF. CDR3 sequence (DNA): TGCGCCAGCAGCCTCGGAAAGCTAGCGGTGAACACCGGGGAGCTGTTTTTT.

The rearrangement links TRBV5-5 to TRBJ1-5, with a tentative D call TRBD1 (5 bases). The CDR3 totals 19 residues. CDR1 and CDR2 from the germline V gene are SGHKS and YYEKEE (reference sequence). V was shortened by 0 bases and J by 0 bases, with 19 bases between the two germline ends. The CDR3 protein is CASSLGLGGASYSNQPQHF. In nucleotides, the CDR3 is TGTGCCAGCAGCTTGGGCCTGGGGGGAGCCTCATATAGCAATCAGCCCCAGCATTTT.

The chain recombines TRBV30 with TRBJ2-3; D unclear. The V gene's germline CDR1 is GTSNPN and CDR2 SVGIG (reference sequence). This CDR3 contains 13 residues. V was cut by 0 bases and J by 3 bases, with 7 bases left in between. CDR3 sequence (DNA): TGTGCCTGGAGTGTACGAGGAACAGATACGCAGTATTTT. It encodes CAWSVRGTDTQYF.

J is TRBJ2-2 and V is TRBV19; no clear D. Germline values: CDR1 LNHDA, CDR2 SQIVND (reference sequence). CDR3 length: 14 residues. V was pared by 5 bases and J by 7 bases, with 14 bases between. The CDR3 sequence: CASSQDRQHGELFF. DNA of the CDR3: TGTGCCAGTAGTCAGGACCGCCAGCACGGGGAGCTGTTTTTT.

The V call is TRBV19, the J call TRBJ1-6; no clear D. The germline CDR1 and CDR2 sequences are LNHDA and SQIVND (reference sequence). This CDR3 comprises 15 residues. V was pared by 1 base and J by 9 bases, with 13 bases between. CDR3 DNA: TGTGCCAGTAGTATAGGGTGGCAGGAGCTTTCACCCCTCCACTTT. It specifies CASSIGWQELSPLHF.

The chain recombines TRBV2 with TRBJ2-3; 8 bases align to TRBD1. The germline V gene encodes CDR1 SNHLY and CDR2 FYNNEI. After removal of 6 bases from V and 3 bases from J, the junction contained 8 bases not matched to a gene. The CDR3 consists of 15 residues. Written as DNA, the CDR3 is TGTGCCAGCAGAGCCGGGACAGGTGGAACAGATACGCAGTATTTT. Translating it yields CASRAGTGGTDTQYF.

V is TRBV19 and J is TRBJ2-6; 10 bases fit TRBD1. The CDR3 runs to 18 residues. Germline CDR1 and CDR2: LNHDA and SQIVND (reference sequence). The trim removed 7 bases at V and 0 bases at J, leaving 9 bases unmatched. CDR3 sequence (DNA): TGTGCCAGTAATAGGCTGGACAGGGGGTTCTCTGGGGCCAACGTCCTGACTTTC. It specifies CASNRLDRGFSGANVLTF. Full variable domain (missing parts from reference TRBV19 and TRBJ2-6): DGGITQSPKYLFRKEGQNVTLSCEQNLNHDAMYWYRQDPGQGLRLIYYSQIVNDFQKGDIAEGYSVSREKKESFPLTVTSAQKNPTAFYLCASNRLDRGFSGANVLTFGAGSRLTVL.

This chain links TRBV6-6 with TRBJ1-1, with D uncertain. Germline V CDR1 and CDR2: MNHNY, SVGAGI (reference sequence). This CDR3 spans 15 amino acids. Trimming took off 5 bases at V and 7 bases at J, with 20 bases between the two ends. The CDR3 DNA is TGTGCCAGCAGTGTGAGGGCCGGCTCGCTGGTTGAAGCTTTCTTT. Protein sequence: CASSVRAGSLVEAFF.

The V call is TRBV29-1, the J call TRBJ1-4, with D perhaps matching TRBD1 (6 bases). This CDR3 comprises 13 residues. Trimming stripped 4 bases from V and 2 bases from J, with 8 bases between. The germline gives CDR1 SQVTM, CDR2 ANQGSEA. The CDR3 DNA reads TGCAGCGTTGTTAGGGGGACTAATGAAAAACTGTTTTTT. Protein: CSVVRGTNEKLFF.

This clone was seen a few times. The chain is built from TRBV7-9 and TRBJ2-1; possibly TRBD1 for D (6 bases). Trimming took 2 bases from V and 0 from J, leaving 11 bases between them. Germline CDR1 reads SEHNR; CDR2 reads FQNEAQ (reference sequence). This CDR3 has 16 residues. The CDR3 bases are TGTGCCAGCAGCTTAATCCCAGGGGCCTCCTACAATGAGCAGTTCTTC. Amino acids: CASSLIPGASYNEQFF.